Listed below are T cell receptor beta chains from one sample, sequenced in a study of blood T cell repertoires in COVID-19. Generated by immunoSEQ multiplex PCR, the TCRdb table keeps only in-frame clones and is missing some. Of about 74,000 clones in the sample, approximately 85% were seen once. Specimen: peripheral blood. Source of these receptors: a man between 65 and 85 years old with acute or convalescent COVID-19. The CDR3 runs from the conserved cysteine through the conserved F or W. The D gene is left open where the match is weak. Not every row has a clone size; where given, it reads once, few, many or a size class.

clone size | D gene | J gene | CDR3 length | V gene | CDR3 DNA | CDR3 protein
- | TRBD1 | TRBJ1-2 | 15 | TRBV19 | TGTGCCAGTAGCAAAGGGATACAGGGGGCCAATGGCTACACCTTC | CASSKGIQGANGYTF
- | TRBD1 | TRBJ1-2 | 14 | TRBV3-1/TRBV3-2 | TGTGCCAGCAGCCAAAGAGACAGGGGACGCGGCTACACCTTC | CASSQRDRGRGYTF
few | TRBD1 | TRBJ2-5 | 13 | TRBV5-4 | TGTGCCAGCAGGAACAGGGGCGGGGAGACCCAGTACTTC | CASRNRGGETQYF
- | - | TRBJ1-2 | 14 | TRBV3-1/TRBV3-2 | TGTGCCAGCAGCCAAAAGGCGGGCTCGAGTGGCTACACCTTC | CASSQKAGSSGYTF
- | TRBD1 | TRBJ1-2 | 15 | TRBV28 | TGTGCCAGCAGTGTCCAGACAGGGGGAGGGTATGGCTACACCTTC | CASSVQTGGGYGYTF
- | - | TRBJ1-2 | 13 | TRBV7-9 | TGTGCCAGCAGCTTAGATGGCGGGGTTGGCTACACCTTC | CASSLDGGVGYTF
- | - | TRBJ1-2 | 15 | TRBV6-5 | TGTGCCAGCAGAGTAAACACAGATAGTAACTATGGCTACACCTTC | CASRVNTDSNYGYTF
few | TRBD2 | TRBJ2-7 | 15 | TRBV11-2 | TGTGCCAGCAGCTTGGGGGAGGGGAAGGTTTACGAGCAGTACTTC | CASSLGEGKVYEQYF
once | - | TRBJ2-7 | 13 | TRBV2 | TGTGCCAGCAGTTTTGGACAGACCTACGAGCAGTACTTC | CASSFGQTYEQYF
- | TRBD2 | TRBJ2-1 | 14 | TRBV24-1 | TGTGCCACCAGTGCGGCGGGAGGTATTGGTGAGCAGTTCTTC | CATSAAGGIGEQFF
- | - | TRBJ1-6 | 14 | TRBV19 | TGTGCCAGTAGTATCCAGGGTGGCGATCTCCTCCTCCACTTT | CASSIQGGDLLLHF
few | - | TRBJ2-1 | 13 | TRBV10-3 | TGTGCCATCAGTGTGGCGGGCTACAATGAGCAGTTCTTC | CAISVAGYNEQFF
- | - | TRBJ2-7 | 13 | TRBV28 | TGTGCCAGCAGCCGCACAGGGACCTACGAGCAGTACTTC | CASSRTGTYEQYF
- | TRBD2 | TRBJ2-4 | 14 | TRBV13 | TGTGCCAGCAGCCTTAGCGGGGGGAGGGACATTCAGTACTTC | CASSLSGGRDIQYF
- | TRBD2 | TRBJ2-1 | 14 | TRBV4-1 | TGCGCCAGCAGCCCTCCGGGACTAGCTTATGAGCAGTTCTTC | CASSPPGLAYEQFF
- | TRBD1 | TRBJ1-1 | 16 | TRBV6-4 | TGTGCCAGCAGTGACTCGGGACAGACGGGGAACACTGAAGCTTTCTTT | CASSDSGQTGNTEAFF
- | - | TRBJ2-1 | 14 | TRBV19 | TGTGCCAGTAGCTTGGGCCCAAAGCGGGATGAGCAGTTCTTC | CASSLGPKRDEQFF
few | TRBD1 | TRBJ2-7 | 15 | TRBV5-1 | TGCGCCAGCAGCTTGGAAGGGACAGGGCCCTACGAGCAGTACTTC | CASSLEGTGPYEQYF
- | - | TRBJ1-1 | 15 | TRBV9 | TGTGCCAGCAGCGTAGGGGGGGGCGCGCCCACTGAAGCTTTCTTT | CASSVGGGAPTEAFF
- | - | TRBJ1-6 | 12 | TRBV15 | TGTGCCACCAGCACCACTACTTCACCCCTCCACTTT | CATSTTTSPLHF
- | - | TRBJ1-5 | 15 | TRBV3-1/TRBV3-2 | TGTGCCAGCAGCCACTCCAGCAGGGGAGACCAGCCCCAGCATTTT | CASSHSSRGDQPQHF
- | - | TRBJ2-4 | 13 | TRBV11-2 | TGTGCCAGCAGCTTAGAGAGGTCCGGTTTTCAGTACTTC | CASSLERSGFQYF
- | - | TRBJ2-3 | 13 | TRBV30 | TGTGCCTGGGGGTCCGGGGGCACAGATACGCAGTATTTT | CAWGSGGTDTQYF
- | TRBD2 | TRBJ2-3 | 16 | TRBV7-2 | TGTGCCAGCAGCTTAGGCCTAGCGGGGGGGCCGGATACGCAGTATTTT | CASSLGLAGGPDTQYF
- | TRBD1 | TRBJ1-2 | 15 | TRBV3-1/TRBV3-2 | TGTGCCAGCAGCCAAGGGACAGGGAGCCACTATGGCTACACCTTC | CASSQGTGSHYGYTF
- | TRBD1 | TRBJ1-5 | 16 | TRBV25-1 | TGTGCCAGCGCTACGGGGACAGATTATAGCAATCAGCCCCAGCATTTT | CASATGTDYSNQPQHF
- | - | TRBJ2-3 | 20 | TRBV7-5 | TGTGCCAGAAGCTTATTTTTCCTAGGCCTGCCGGTCATACGCACAGATACGCAGTATTTT | CARSLFFLGLPVIRTDTQYF
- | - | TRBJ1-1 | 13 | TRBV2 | TGTGCCAGCAGTGTCTTCGGGTACACTGAAGCTTTCTTT | CASSVFGYTEAFF
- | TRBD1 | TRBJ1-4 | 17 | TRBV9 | TGTGCCAGCAGCCCCCTGGGACAGGGACTGACTAATGAAAAACTGTTTTTT | CASSPLGQGLTNEKLFF
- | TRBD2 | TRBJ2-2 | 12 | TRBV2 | TGTGCCGGGCGGGGGGACACCGGGGAGCTGTTTTTT | CAGRGDTGELFF
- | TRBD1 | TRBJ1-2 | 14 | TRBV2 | TGTGCCAGCAGTGAGCCCCGACAGGGGAAGGGCTACACCTTC | CASSEPRQGKGYTF
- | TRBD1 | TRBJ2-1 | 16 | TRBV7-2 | TGTGCCAGCAGCTTTAGACAGGGGGCGGGGTACAATGAGCAGTTCTTC | CASSFRQGAGYNEQFF
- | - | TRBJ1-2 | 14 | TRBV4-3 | TGCGCCAGCAGCCGAGGAGGGGCGAGCTATGGCTACACCTTC | CASSRGGASYGYTF
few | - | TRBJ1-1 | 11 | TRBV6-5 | TGTGCCAGCCATTTGAACACTGAAGCTTTCTTT | CASHLNTEAFF
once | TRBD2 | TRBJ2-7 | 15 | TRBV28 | TGTGCCAGCAGTTTAGGGGGGACTAACCCCTACGAGCAGTACTTC | CASSLGGTNPYEQYF
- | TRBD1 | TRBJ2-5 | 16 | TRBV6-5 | TGTGCCAGCAGTTACTCCAGGCGGACAGGGTCTGAGACCCAGTACTTC | CASSYSRRTGSETQYF
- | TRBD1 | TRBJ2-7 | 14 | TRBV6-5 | TGTGCCAGCACCCGGACAGGGGGCTCAGGCGAGCAGTACTTC | CASTRTGGSGEQYF
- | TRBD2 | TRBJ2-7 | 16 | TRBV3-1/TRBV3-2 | TGTGCCAGCAGCCAAGAAGGGCGCGGGAGCCGCTACGAGCAGTACTTC | CASSQEGRGSRYEQYF
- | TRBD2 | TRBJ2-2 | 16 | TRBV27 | TGTGCCAGCAGTTTTGGCGGGAGGTCCCGGGGCGGGGAGCTGTTTTTT | CASSFGGRSRGGELFF
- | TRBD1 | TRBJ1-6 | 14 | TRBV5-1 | TGCGCCAGCAGCCGGGACAGACTAAATTCACCCCTCCACTTT | CASSRDRLNSPLHF
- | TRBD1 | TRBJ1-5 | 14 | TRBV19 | TGTGCCAGCTCGGAAGGGACAGTCAATCAGCCCCAGCATTTT | CASSEGTVNQPQHF
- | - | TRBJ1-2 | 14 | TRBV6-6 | TGTGCCAGCAGCCCTGGGGGGGGGCAACAAGGCTACACCTTC | CASSPGGGQQGYTF
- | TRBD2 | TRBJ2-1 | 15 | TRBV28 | TGTGCCAGCGGTCTTAGCGGGAGTCCCTACAATGAGCAGTTCTTC | CASGLSGSPYNEQFF
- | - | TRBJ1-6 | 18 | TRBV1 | TGCACCAGCAGCCAAGGTCCCTGCCCTGGACAGTATAATTCACCCCTCCACTTT | CTSSQGPCPGQYNSPLHF
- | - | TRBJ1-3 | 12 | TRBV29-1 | TGCAGCGTTGATAGGGGGGGGAACACCATATATTTT | CSVDRGGNTIYF
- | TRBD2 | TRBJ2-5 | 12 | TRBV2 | TGTGCCAGCAGTGAGGCGCGGGGGGGAGGGTACTTC | CASSEARGGGYF